The 27 T cell receptor beta chains below come from one sample, sequenced in a study of blood T cell repertoires in COVID-19. TCRdb's table, derived via immunoSEQ multiplex PCR, lists solely in-frame clones and lacks some. This sample has about 190,000 clones, with roughly 80% found just once. Material for sequencing was PBMCs or T cells enriched from blood (not recorded which). The origin of the receptors is a woman in her twenties or thirties who had recovered from COVID-19.

Here the CDR3 reads CASSAGGLTDTQYF. The CDR3 nucleotides are TGTGCCAGCAGCGCAGGGGGGCTCACAGATACGCAGTATTTT. This chain uses TRBV7-2 with TRBJ2-3, with a possible D match to TRBD1 (7 bases). With 5 bases removed from V and 2 bases from J, the gap between germline ends came to 11 bases. CDR3 length: 14 residues. In germline, CDR1 is SGHTA, CDR2 FQGNSA.

The genes are TRBV28 and TRBJ2-5; 8 bases are shared with TRBD2. The length of the CDR3 is 16 residues. Germline V lookup: CDR1 MDHEN, CDR2 SYDVKM. The ends lost 3 bases at V and 2 bases at J; junction bases unmatched: 8. Here the CDR3 reads CASSFVKRGRQETQYF. The CDR3 nucleotides read TGTGCCAGCAGTTTCGTAAAGCGGGGGCGGCAAGAGACCCAGTACTTC. The full variable domain, with the rest looked up from reference TRBV28 and TRBJ2-5, is DVKVTQSSRYLVKRTGEKVFLECVQDMDHENMFWYRQDPGLGLRLIYFSYDVKMKEKGDIPEGYSVSREKKERFSLILESASTNQTSMYLCASSFVKRGRQETQYFGPGTRLLVL.

The rearrangement joins TRBV7-6 to TRBJ2-1; maybe TRBD1 (6 bases). The CDR3 spans 15 residues. Per germline, CDR1 SGHVS and CDR2 FNYEAQ. The V end was cut by 6 bases, the J end by 7 bases, with 19 bases between. The CDR3 sequence: CASRDGTPWGNEQFF. Written as DNA, the CDR3 is TGTGCCAGCAGGGACGGGACACCCTGGGGGAATGAGCAGTTCTTC.

The sample holds a few counts of this clone. The rearrangement links TRBV19 to TRBJ1-2; D possibly corresponds to TRBD1 (6 bases). V was cut by 5 bases and J by 5 bases, with 12 bases left in between. Germline CDR1 LNHDA, CDR2 SQIVND (reference sequence). This CDR3 contains 13 residues. DNA for the CDR3: TGTGCCAGTAGTCTGTACGGACAGTATGGCTACACCTTC. Residues: CASSLYGQYGYTF.

The gene calls are TRBV11-3 and TRBJ2-2; TRBD1 might be the D (5 bases). CDR1 and CDR2 from the germline V gene are SGHNT and YENEEA. This CDR3 comprises 15 residues. V lost 8 bases, J lost 1 base, and 14 bases lay in between. The CDR3 DNA follows: TGTGCCAGCCGCACAGGAGCTCTGAACACCGGGGAGCTGTTTTTT. Translating it yields CASRTGALNTGELFF.

The chain links TRBV12-2 to TRBJ2-5; TRBD1 is taken as the D call from the table, unchecked against the DNA. TRBV12-2 is a pseudogene locus. The CDR3 has 16 amino acids. The CDR3 DNA reads TGTGCAAGTCGCTTTCGGACAGGGGCGGACCAAGAGACCCAGTACTTC. Encoded protein: CASRFRTGADQETQYF.

The rearrangement links TRBV5-1 to TRBJ2-5; 9 bases match TRBD2. J gave up 5 bases and V 7 bases, and 9 bases lay outside the gene matches. From germline, CDR1 is SGHRS and CDR2 YFSETQ. The CDR3 sequence is 14 residues long. CDR3 DNA sequence: TGCGCCAGCTGTTTGAGCGGGAGGTGGGAGACCCAGTACTTC. Protein: CASCLSGRWETQYF.

The V call is TRBV7-9, the J call TRBJ2-1; tentative D call: TRBD2 (5 bases). The CDR3 runs to 13 residues. CDR1 is SEHNR and CDR2 is FQNEAQ in the germline V gene (reference sequence). Trimming took 4 bases from V and 10 from J, leaving 14 bases between them. CDR3 sequence reads: CASSSGLRNEQFF. The CDR3 nucleotides read TGTGCCAGCAGCTCTGGACTTAGAAACGAGCAGTTCTTC.

This chain links TRBV11-1 with TRBJ2-1; maybe TRBD2 (6 bases). The CDR3 spans 13 residues. Germline V gives CDR1 SGHAT, CDR2 FQDESV (reference sequence). V lost 5 bases, J lost 7 bases, and 12 bases lay in between. CDR3 bases: TGTGCCAGCAGCACCCGACTAGGGAATGAGCAGTTCTTC. This codes for CASSTRLGNEQFF.

This clone is a singleton in its sample. V gene TRBV5-4 combines with J gene TRBJ1-1, with TRBD1 matching over 9 bases. The CDR3 spans 16 residues. The germline CDR1 and CDR2 sequences are SGHNT and YYREEE (reference sequence). Germline trimming cut 4 bases from V and 0 bases from J; bases unmatched to any gene: 7. CDR3 coding DNA: TGTGCCAGCAGCGTAGCCGGGACAGGGCTGAACACTGAAGCTTTCTTT. Its protein product is CASSVAGTGLNTEAFF. Filled out from reference TRBV5-4 and TRBJ1-1, the complete variable domain reads ETGVTQSPTHLIKTRGQQVTLRCSSQSGHNTVSWYQQALGQGPQFIFQYYREEENGRGNFPPRFSGLQFPNYSSELNVNALELDDSALYLCASSVAGTGLNTEAFFGQGTRLTVV.

This clone was seen only a few times. The sample has other DNA sequences that encode this CDR3 too. J is TRBJ2-5 and V is TRBV2; 10 bases are shared with TRBD2. The CDR3 loop spans 15 amino acids. Germline-derived CDR1 and CDR2 are SNHLY and FYNNEI. The J segment lost 0 bases and the V segment lost 4 bases, leaving 2 bases of the junction unmatched. CDR3 sequence (DNA): TGTGCCAGCAGTGGGACTAGCGGATACCAAGAGACCCAGTACTTC. It specifies CASSGTSGYQETQYF. Variable domain in full (rest from reference TRBV2 and TRBJ2-5): EPEVTQTPSHQVTQMGQEVILRCVPISNHLYFYWYRQILGQKVEFLVSFYNNEISEKSEIFDDQFSVERPDGSNFTLKIRSTKLEDSAMYFCASSGTSGYQETQYFGPGTRLLVL.

CDR3 DNA sequence: TGTGCCAGCTCACCCCCGACAGGGCCCAAATCACCCCTCCACTTT. It is translated as CASSPPTGPKSPLHF. The chain joins TRBV18 to TRBJ1-6, with TRBD1 matching over 7 bases. This CDR3 comprises 15 residues. Unmatched junction bases numbered 9, after V lost 3 bases and J lost 10 bases. The V gene's germline CDR1 is KGHSH and CDR2 LQKENI.

The sample holds a few counts of this clone. The chain uses TRBV7-2 and TRBJ2-3; D may be TRBD2 (6 bases). Trimming pared 5 bases from V and 7 bases from J, leaving 19 bases between. From germline, CDR1 is SGHTA and CDR2 FQGNSA. CDR3 size: 15 residues. CDR3 region: CASSRGPFREYTQYF. CDR3 nucleotides: TGTGCCAGCAGCAGAGGGCCTTTCCGGGAGTATACGCAGTATTTT.

This sequence joins TRBV25-1 and TRBJ1-1, with TRBD1 matching 7 bases. Trimming at V came to 4 bases and at J to 12 bases, leaving 8 bases not matched to a gene. CDR3 length: 12 residues. Germline V lookup: CDR1 MGHDK, CDR2 SYGVNS. The CDR3 is CASSAIQGITFF. The CDR3 bases are TGTGCCAGCAGTGCCATACAGGGGATAACTTTCTTT.

The chain joins TRBV19 to TRBJ1-2; D is unresolved. Germline loops: CDR1 LNHDA, CDR2 SQIVND (reference sequence). V was trimmed by 4 bases and J by 7 bases, leaving 10 bases between them. This CDR3 is 12 amino acids long. CDR3: CASSKMAAGYTF. The CDR3 DNA reads TGTGCCAGTAGTAAAATGGCCGCTGGCTACACCTTC.

This sequence joins TRBV28 and TRBJ2-3, with D possibly TRBD1 on 6 matching bases. V lost 5 bases and J lost 3, with 15 bases in between. This CDR3 spans 15 amino acids. Germline CDR1 is MDHEN and CDR2 is SYDVKM. This chain's CDR3 is CASSTQGRETDTQYF. The CDR3 nucleotides read TGTGCCAGCAGTACTCAGGGGAGAGAAACAGATACGCAGTATTTT.

This sequence joins TRBV7-6 and TRBJ2-5; the match to TRBD2 covers 10 bases. This CDR3 spans 20 amino acids. The germline gives CDR1 SGHVS, CDR2 FNYEAQ. Germline trimming cut 1 base from V and 1 base from J; bases unmatched to any gene: 15. CDR3 protein: CASSLVVASGGPTIQETQYF. CDR3 DNA: TGTGCCAGCAGCTTAGTGGTCGCTAGCGGGGGCCCGACGATCCAAGAGACCCAGTACTTC.

This clone came up a few times. Other nucleotide sequences from this sample produce the same CDR3. The V call is TRBV27, the J call TRBJ1-5; TRBD1 matches 7 bases. Trimming removed 3 bases from V and 4 bases from J; junction bases left unmatched: 6. The CDR3 extends over 15 amino acids. Per the germline V gene, CDR1 is MNHEY and CDR2 is SMNVEV (reference sequence). CDR3 DNA: TGTGCCAGCAGTTTGGAAGGGGGCCCAAATCAGCCCCAGCATTTT. This sequence encodes CASSLEGGPNQPQHF.

The rearrangement joins TRBV3-1 (or the pseudogene TRBV3-2) to TRBJ2-5, with D unresolved. The CDR3 is made up of 13 amino acids. V shed 3 bases and J shed 2 bases, with 7 bases lying between them. Germline V gives CDR1 LGHDT, CDR2 YNNKEL (reference sequence). CDR3: CASSQSSQETQYF. CDR3 bases: TGTGCCAGCAGCCAGTCCAGTCAAGAGACCCAGTACTTC.

CDR3 DNA: TGTGCCAGCAGTTGGGGGGGAGGGGGACGAGAGACCCAGTACTTC. Protein sequence: CASSWGGGGRETQYF. The chain uses TRBV5-4 and TRBJ2-5; D perhaps matches TRBD2 (7 bases). V was trimmed by 5 bases and J by 4 bases, leaving 18 bases between them. The CDR3 is made up of 15 amino acids. The germline CDR1 and CDR2 sequences are SGHNT and YYREEE (reference sequence). The variable domain in full, with the rest retrieved from reference TRBV5-4 and TRBJ2-5, is ETGVTQSPTHLIKTRGQQVTLRCSSQSGHNTVSWYQQALGQGPQFIFQYYREEENGRGNFPPRFSGLQFPNYSSELNVNALELDDSALYLCASSWGGGGRETQYFGPGTRLLVL.

A word on this clone: In the same sample, other DNA sequences code for this CDR3. The CDR3 here is CASSQGLRTDTQYF. DNA of the CDR3: TGTGCCAGCAGCCAAGGTCTCCGCACAGATACGCAGTATTTT. This chain joins TRBV3-1 (or the pseudogene TRBV3-2) and TRBJ2-3; D is undetermined. V lost 1 base and J 1 base, leaving 6 bases between the germline ends. CDR3 length equals 14 residues. CDR1 is LGHDT, CDR2 YNNKEL, per germline (reference sequence).

This chain joins TRBV2 and TRBJ2-1; D may be TRBD2 (5 bases). Trimming cost V 6 bases and J 2 bases, with 17 bases left between them. The CDR3 contains 16 residues. Germline-derived CDR1 and CDR2 are SNHLY and FYNNEI. CDR3 region: CASSFSEAAPYNEQFF. The CDR3 DNA sequence: TGTGCCAGCAGCTTTTCGGAGGCGGCCCCCTACAATGAGCAGTTCTTC.

The J gene is TRBJ2-7, the V gene TRBV5-5, with 7 nucleotides matching TRBD2. Germline CDR1 and CDR2: SGHKS and YYEKEE (reference sequence). The V segment lost 4 bases and the J segment 3 bases; nucleotides outside the gene matches: 10. This CDR3 comprises 15 residues. CDR3 loop: CASSGRDRGGYEQYF. The CDR3 region has the DNA TGTGCCAGCAGCGGAAGGGACCGCGGGGGCTACGAGCAGTACTTC. The entire variable domain, with the rest obtained from reference TRBV5-5 and TRBJ2-7, is as follows: DAGVTQSPTHLIKTRGQQVTLRCSPISGHKSVSWYQQVLGQGPQFIFQYYEKEERGRGNFPDRFSARQFPNYSSELNVNALLLGDSALYLCASSGRDRGGYEQYFGPGTRLTVT.

This chain uses TRBV29-1 with TRBJ1-1; possible D gene TRBD1, 6 bases. Germline values: CDR1 SQVTM, CDR2 ANQGSEA. Between the trimmed V and J ends, which lost 0 bases and 2 bases, there was a span of 7 bases. The CDR3 consists of 13 residues. CDR3 in amino acids: CSVEDRGNTEAFF. CDR3 sequence (DNA): TGCAGCGTTGAAGACAGGGGAAACACTGAAGCTTTCTTT. The variable domain in full, completed from reference TRBV29-1 and TRBJ1-1, reads SAVISQKPSRDICQRGTSLTIQCQVDSQVTMMFWYRQQPGQSLTLIATANQGSEATYESGFVIDKFPISRPNLTFSTLTVSNMSPEDSSIYLCSVEDRGNTEAFFGQGTRLTVV.

The J gene is TRBJ2-3, the V gene TRBV10-3, with 7 bases aligning to TRBD1. The CDR3 has 16 amino acids. Trimming at V came to 0 bases and at J to 1 base, leaving 4 bases not matched to a gene. The germline V gene has CDR1 ENHRY and CDR2 SYGVKD. CDR3 sequence: CAISESITGGTDTQYF. CDR3 DNA sequence: TGTGCCATCAGTGAGTCGATTACAGGGGGCACAGATACGCAGTATTTT.

The V call is TRBV2, the J call TRBJ2-1, with 10 bases aligning to TRBD2. Germline CDR1 is SNHLY and CDR2 is FYNNEI. The CDR3 totals 15 residues. V shed 3 bases, J shed 2 bases, and the junction held 1 base outside the gene matches. CDR3 sequence: CASSDLAGAYNEQFF. In DNA, the CDR3 is TGTGCCAGCAGTGACCTAGCGGGGGCCTACAATGAGCAGTTCTTC.

The chain couples TRBV6-6 to TRBJ1-2, with a weak D call TRBD1 (6 bases). The germline gives CDR1 MNHNY, CDR2 SVGAGI (reference sequence). The CDR3 is 15 residues long. Deletions cut 2 bases from V and 2 bases from J, with 12 bases between. The CDR3 protein is CASSYGGAMNYGYTF. CDR3 DNA: TGTGCCAGCAGTTACGGGGGGGCCATGAACTATGGCTACACCTTC.